The present T cell receptor beta chain was sequenced within a study of regulatory T cells in long-lasting Graves disease. Ten or more counts support this clonotype. Building the TCR beta libraries relied on iRepertoire HTBI primers, and CDR3 regions underwent Arm-PCR. MiXCR, applied by TCRdb to the multiplex PCR reads, yields one record per CDR3 protein. This table has 360,000 or so distinct CDR3 sequences, 15% to 20% appearing once. Documented time point: newly diagnosed GD, antithyroid drugs for less than 3 months. Preparation of the TCR library used RNA extracted from PBMCs. The patients were enrolled through endocrinology in Xi'an, China. These data were likewise used in another study, on T cells in Graves' hyperthyroidism and ophthalmopathy.

Sequencing used peripheral blood mononuclear cells (PBMCs), obtained at new diagnosis, from a patient treated with antithyroid drugs. The sequence derives from a man aged 40-49 years with Graves disease.

The CDR3 DNA reads TGCAGCGCAGGGGGGGCTCTGGAGACCCAGTACTTC. It is translated as CSAGGALETQYF. This rearrangement joins TRBV29-1 to TRBJ2-5, with D perhaps given as TRBD1 or TRBD2 (7 bases each). CDR1 and CDR2 from the germline V gene are SQVTM and ANQGSEA. V shed 7 bases and J shed 5 bases, with 14 bases lying between them. The CDR3 consists of 12 residues.